The TCR beta chain described here comes from a study of cytomegalovirus exposure and HLA in healthy donors. Study results and caveats: A few chains tied to CMV proved CMV antigen-specific in vitro. Investigators reported 150 to 200 TCR beta chains as tied to cytomegalovirus.

The CDR3 consists of 18 residues. Germline CDR1 and CDR2: SSHAT and FNYEAQ (reference sequence). The method was immunoSEQ multiplex PCR; TCRdb's version includes in-frame clones alone and lacks a portion of them. The sample contains about 64,000 clones, 75% to 90% of which appear only once. On this clone: Its target is unknown. An end of the junction does not agree with germline; a read error may underlie this.

The sequenced material came from PBMCs. V gene TRBV7-7 combines with J gene TRBJ2-5, with 7 bases identical to TRBD2. The receptor was derived from a woman aged 18-29 years in good health and CMV-seronegative. CDR3 in amino acids: CASSLGVNLWGGQETQYF. The CDR3 coding sequence is TGTGCTAGCAGCTTAGGGGTAAATTTGTGGGGGGGCCAAGAGACCCAGTACTTC.